This TCR beta chain emerged from a study of vaccination effects on CD4 cells after COVID-19. About this clone itself: The antigen is undetermined.

CD4+ T cells specific for antigen were expanded with viral peptide pools by the ViraFEST assay before sequencing. At the end of roughly 9 days of culture, CD4+ T cells were isolated. Prior SARS-CoV-2 infection was absent in the vaccine recipients, as shown by negative nucleocapsid antibodies. IL-2 medium supplanted half the medium on days 3 and 7. The CDR3 loop spans 13 amino acids. From germline, CDR1 is GTSNPN and CDR2 SVGIG (reference sequence). The V and J ends lost 2 bases and 1 base, in that order; junction bases with no gene match: 1. Data came from immunoSEQ multiplex PCR; TCRdb stores just in-frame clones and leaves some out. The table includes some 68,000 clones, about 79% detected once.

Sequencing was performed on CD4+ T cells from PBMCs cultured with HCoV-OC43 spike peptides, taken before COVID-19 vaccination. The subset was: HCoV-OC43 spike overlapping peptide pool stimulation. The sequence came from a human donor who received a COVID-19 vaccine. The chain uses TRBV30 and TRBJ2-5; 7 bases are shared with TRBD2. The DNA for the CDR3 is TGTGCCTGGAGTCGGGGGGTCCAAGAGACCCAGTACTTC. It encodes CAWSRGVQETQYF.